These 29 T cell receptor beta chains originate from one sample sequenced in a study of T-cell reconstitution after alpha-beta-depleted transplantation in children (dated by TCRdb to 2015 to 2016). Libraries were made using PCR. Sequencing was carried out with an Illumina HiSeq 2500. To normalize quantification of the TCRbeta repertoire, the TCR libraries were built with molecular barcoding that relied on unique molecular identifiers. The public reads were reanalyzed by TCRdb: fastp trimming at Q25, MiXCR alignment, in-frame beta chains only. Under each unique CDR3 protein, matching rows form one entry showing the most common genes and DNA. The sample contains hundreds of thousands of distinct CDR3 sequences, roughly 15% of them found a single time. Approximately 1% of the sample lies in the top ten. This specimen consisted of PBMCs from the stem cell graft donor, obtained from the stem cell graft. Receptors originate from a human donor who donated a stem cell graft to a child with acute myeloid leukemia.

In its sample, this clonotype was seen many times. The chain carries TRBV29-1 and TRBJ1-2; D is unresolved. Trimming pared 8 bases from V and 8 bases from J, leaving 15 bases between. Germline CDR1 reads SQVTM; CDR2 reads ANQGSEA. The CDR3 has 11 amino acids. In DNA form, the CDR3 reads TGCAGCATCCCCAAGATCGGAGGCTACACCTTC. Its translation: CSIPKIGGYTF.

This clonotype was detected a few times. V gene TRBV7-2 combines with J gene TRBJ1-2, with D hard to call. This CDR3 region has 13 residues. The germline gives CDR1 SGHTA, CDR2 FQGNSA. Trimming shortened V by 5 bases and J by 8 bases, and 15 bases separated the two germline ends. The CDR3 sequence: CASSQILVGGYTF. The CDR3 coding sequence is TGTGCCAGCAGCCAAATATTGGTGGGCGGCTACACCTTC. Supplemented by reference TRBV7-2 and TRBJ1-2, the full variable domain reads GAGVSQSPSNKVTEKGKDVELRCDPISGHTALYWYRQSLGQGLEFLIYFQGNSAPDKSGLPSDRFSAERTGGSVSTLTIQRTQQEDSAVYLCASSQILVGGYTFGSGTRLTVV.

Notes on this clonotype: At one boundary the junction diverges from the germline segment, which might be a read error. The chain is built from TRBV6-2 or TRBV6-3 and TRBJ2-2; a possible D gene is TRBD2 (5 bases). The CDR3 length is 18 residues. Germline CDR1 reads MNHEY; CDR2 reads SVGEGT. DNA of the CDR3: TGTGCCAGCACCCTCGACCCAAGCCGGCACTCTTCACCCGGGGAGCTGCTTTTT. Translating gives CASTLDPSRHSSPGELLF.

To note about this clonotype: Being one base from a much bigger clone, this may be a read error. This chain joins TRBV10-3 and TRBJ2-3, with no clear D. The CDR3 length is 13 residues. The V end was cut by 4 bases, the J end by 2 bases, with 7 bases between. Germline V gene lookup returns CDR1 ENHRY and CDR2 SYGVKD. The CDR3 here is CAISGTLTDTQYF. CDR3 DNA: TGTGCCATCAGTGGGACCCTCACAGATACGCAGTATTTT.

This clonotype was counted ten times or more. V gene TRBV20-1 combines with J gene TRBJ2-5, with D hard to call. Trimming stripped 3 bases from V and 1 base from J, with 12 bases between. The CDR3 extends over 14 amino acids. Germline assignment: CDR1 DFQATT and CDR2 SNEGSKA (reference sequence). CDR3 DNA sequence: TGCAGTGCTAGTAAAGGACGGAGCCAAGAGACCCAGTACTTC. It encodes CSASKGRSQETQYF.

A single count supports this clonotype. A much larger clone differs from this one at a single base, so this may be a read error. The rearrangement joins TRBV15 to TRBJ2-3; TRBD2 aligns across 8 bases. The CDR3 is 18 residues long. Germline V gene sequence: CDR1 LNHNV, CDR2 YYDKDF (reference sequence). V lost 3 bases and J lost 1; bases outside the gene matches: 12. CDR3 residues: CATSRGRVTSGGTDTQYF. CDR3 in DNA: TGTGCCACCAGCAGGGGACGGGTCACTAGCGGAGGCACAGATACGCAGTATTTT.

This clonotype was counted many times. The V and J genes are TRBV10-3 and TRBJ1-2; 10 bases agree with TRBD1. V lost 4 bases to trimming and J lost 6 bases; unmatched junction nucleotides: 2. This CDR3 comprises 13 residues. Germline V gene sequence: CDR1 ENHRY, CDR2 SYGVKD. CDR3 DNA: TGTGCCATCAGTGGGACAGGGGGAGATGGCTACACCTTC. As protein: CAISGTGGDGYTF.

This rearrangement joins TRBV6-1 to TRBJ2-2, with 8 bases lining up with TRBD1. The CDR3 contains 14 residues. Germline CDR1 and CDR2: MNHNS and SASEGT. J was trimmed by 3 bases and V by 6 bases; bases with no gene match: 3. The DNA for the CDR3 is TGTGCCAGCAGAAAGGACAGGGACACCGGGGAGCTGTTTTTT. Its translation: CASRKDRDTGELFF.

This chain connects TRBV20-1 to TRBJ2-7, with 8 bases fitting TRBD2. CDR3 length: 14 residues. The germline CDR1 and CDR2 sequences are DFQATT and SNEGSKA (reference sequence). V lost 3 bases and J lost 4; bases outside the gene matches: 8. CDR3: CSASGGTSEYEQYV. The DNA of the CDR3 is TGCAGTGCTAGTGGAGGGACTAGTGAATACGAGCAGTACGTC.

This clonotype occurred many times. J is TRBJ2-3 and V is TRBV20-1; D might be TRBD2 (6 bases). Germline values: CDR1 DFQATT, CDR2 SNEGSKA (reference sequence). Trimming took off 3 bases at V and 0 bases at J, with 19 bases between the two ends. The CDR3 length is 17 residues. CDR3 amino acids: CSASGQVSGRSTDTQYF. CDR3 coding DNA: TGCAGTGCTAGTGGGCAGGTCAGCGGGCGAAGCACAGATACGCAGTATTTT.

This clonotype was detected many times. This rearrangement joins TRBV20-1 to TRBJ1-2; no reliable D call. Germline lookup yields CDR1 DFQATT and CDR2 SNEGSKA (reference sequence). The V gene lost 3 bases and the J gene lost 6 bases, with 11 bases spanning the gap. CDR3 length equals 12 residues. CDR3 DNA sequence: TGCAGTGCTAGGGAGATGGCGGATGGCTACACCTTC. It codes for CSAREMADGYTF.

Many counts were recorded for this clonotype. The V and J genes are TRBV20-1 and TRBJ2-2, with D perhaps TRBD2 (5 bases). The germline CDR1 and CDR2 sequences are DFQATT and SNEGSKA (reference sequence). V dropped 0 bases and J dropped 6 bases, with 17 bases sitting between them. CDR3 size: 16 residues. CDR3 sequence (DNA): TGCAGTGCTAGAGACCAAGGACTCGGCTTCGCCGGGGAGCTGTTTTTT. Translation: CSARDQGLGFAGELFF.

A remark on this clonotype: A much larger clone differs by one base, so this may be a read error. This CDR3 is missing its conserved last phenylalanine or tryptophan, likely due to a read error. CDR3: CASSLDSNLGEQYS. The DNA for the CDR3 is TGTGCCAGCAGCTTGGACAGTAACCTAGGCGAGCAGTACTCC. This chain joins TRBV5-5 and TRBJ2-7; D is undetermined. The CDR3 length is 14 residues. V lost 0 bases, J lost 6 bases, and 13 bases lay in between. CDR1 is SGHKS, CDR2 YYEKEE, per germline (reference sequence).

This clonotype was counted ten times or more. The V and J genes are TRBV7-2 and TRBJ2-7; no reliable D call. The CDR3 is made up of 13 amino acids. The germline CDR1 and CDR2 sequences are SGHTA and FQGNSA. V lost 2 bases and J lost 3, with 8 bases in between. The CDR3: CASSLWKNYEQYF. The CDR3 bases are TGTGCCAGCAGCTTATGGAAAAACTACGAGCAGTACTTC.

At least ten counts were recorded for this clonotype. The V gene is TRBV20-1, the J gene TRBJ2-1; 12 bases fit TRBD2. V lost 5 bases, J lost 2 bases, and 7 bases stayed unmatched. This CDR3 is built from 16 residues. CDR1 and CDR2 (germline): DFQATT, SNEGSKA (reference sequence). CDR3 nucleotides: TGCAGTGCTGGCACTAGCGGGGGGATGACCTACAATGAGCAGTTCTTC. Its protein is CSAGTSGGMTYNEQFF.

Many counts were recorded for this clonotype. This chain connects TRBV29-1 to TRBJ2-1; no definite D call. Trimming took off 0 bases at V and 6 bases at J, with 12 bases between the two ends. Germline assignment: CDR1 SQVTM and CDR2 ANQGSEA. The CDR3 consists of 14 residues. For the CDR3, the DNA is TGCAGCGTTGAAGATTTGCCCAACGCCAATGAGCAGTTCTTC. This codes for CSVEDLPNANEQFF.

This clonotype has only a few counts. The CDR3 loop reads CASSHGVSRQPQHF. As DNA, the CDR3 is TGTGCCAGCAGCCATGGGGTTTCAAGGCAGCCCCAGCATTTT. The chain has TRBV5-6 and TRBJ1-5; D not certain. Trimming cost V 4 bases and J 7 bases, with 15 bases left between them. The CDR3 spans 14 residues. Germline assignment: CDR1 SGHDT and CDR2 YYEEEE.

Note on this clonotype: A much larger clone differs from this one at a single base, so this may be a read error. This rearrangement joins TRBV10-3 to TRBJ1-5; D is unresolved. Germline CDR1 and CDR2: ENHRY and SYGVKD. The CDR3 loop spans 13 amino acids. The CDR3 spells CALSLRDNQPQHF. CDR3 nucleotides: TGTGCCCTCAGTCTCCGTGACAATCAGCCCCAGCATTTT.

The chain couples TRBV27 to TRBJ2-5; D is ambiguous. The CDR3 is 13 amino acids. V lost 2 bases and J 1 base, leaving 5 bases between the germline ends. CDR1 and CDR2 (germline): MNHEY, SMNVEV (reference sequence). The CDR3, as DNA: TGTGCCAGCAGTTTAACCTTCCAAGAGACCCAGTACTTC. It yields the protein CASSLTFQETQYF.

This clonotype came up many times. The chain carries TRBV29-1 and TRBJ2-4; 8 bases fit TRBD2. The CDR3 totals 13 residues. J was trimmed by 8 bases and V by 7 bases; bases with no gene match: 10. The germline V gene encodes CDR1 SQVTM and CDR2 ANQGSEA. The CDR3 region has the DNA TGCAGCGCCGGGGGGGATCGGGTAGACATTCAGTACTTC. It yields the protein CSAGGDRVDIQYF.

This clonotype was counted ten times or more. The rearrangement joins TRBV6-4 to TRBJ1-6, with 8 bases matching TRBD1. In germline, CDR1 is MRHNA, CDR2 SNTAGT. The CDR3 consists of 14 residues. After removal of 2 bases from V and 11 bases from J, the junction contained 5 bases not matched to a gene. Here the CDR3 reads CASSDQGATTPLHF. The CDR3 bases are TGTGCCAGCAGTGACCAGGGGGCTACGACACCCCTCCACTTT.

The rearrangement links TRBV10-2 to TRBJ1-2, with no clear D. Germline assignment: CDR1 WSHSY and CDR2 SAAADI. The CDR3 contains 13 residues. V was shortened by 6 bases and J by 4 bases, with 12 bases between the two germline ends. CDR3 residues: CASRPDGSYGYTF. The CDR3 DNA follows: TGCGCCAGCAGGCCCGACGGAAGCTATGGCTACACCTTC.

The rearrangement links TRBV11-2 to TRBJ2-5; TRBD2 matches 9 bases. The CDR3 is made up of 18 amino acids. Per germline, CDR1 SGHAT and CDR2 FQNNGV. The V segment lost 0 bases and the J segment 0 bases; nucleotides outside the gene matches: 8. CDR3: CASSLETSGGVYQETQYF. Here the CDR3 DNA reads TGTGCCAGCAGCTTAGAGACTAGCGGTGGGGTCTACCAAGAGACCCAGTACTTC.

This clonotype was observed many times. This chain uses TRBV13 with TRBJ1-5, with D unclear. Germline V lookup: CDR1 PRHDT, CDR2 FYEKMQ (reference sequence). The CDR3 extends over 14 amino acids. V lost 1 base and J lost 4, with 8 bases in between. CDR3 bases: TGTGCCAGCAGCTTAGCAGGCCCTAATCAGCCCCAGCATTTT. Translated: CASSLAGPNQPQHF.

This clonotype was observed at least ten times. The rearrangement links TRBV20-1 to TRBJ1-1; D is uncertain. The CDR3 covers 15 residues. V lost 0 bases to trimming and J lost 2 bases, with 13 bases between them. Germline CDR1 reads DFQATT; CDR2 reads SNEGSKA (reference sequence). CDR3 DNA: TGCAGTGCTAGAGAAGGAAGGGCTGTAAACACTGAAGCTTTCTTT. Protein sequence: CSAREGRAVNTEAFF.

The V call is TRBV15, the J call TRBJ1-1; D remains ambiguous. The length of the CDR3 is 15 residues. Germline CDR1 is LNHNV and CDR2 is YYDKDF (reference sequence). V gave up 3 bases and J gave up 0 bases, with 11 bases separating them. CDR3 amino acids: CATSRLSYMNTEAFF. CDR3 sequence (DNA): TGTGCCACCAGCAGGCTAAGCTACATGAACACTGAAGCTTTCTTT.

In this sample, this clonotype turned up a few times. The chain combines TRBV7-9 with TRBJ2-1; TRBD1 agrees at 8 bases. V dropped 7 bases and J dropped 6; count of bases not matched to a gene: 11. The CDR3 sequence is 15 residues long. Germline V gives CDR1 SEHNR, CDR2 FQNEAQ (reference sequence). CDR3 nucleotides: TGTGCCAGCATTTCCTTGGACAGGGTGTCCAATGAGCAGTTCTTC. This sequence encodes CASISLDRVSNEQFF. Combining the CDR3 with reference TRBV7-9 and TRBJ2-1 gives the whole variable domain DTGVSQNPRHKITKRGQNVTFRCDPISEHNRLYWYRQTLGQGPEFLTYFQNEAQLEKSRLLSDRFSAERPKGSFSTLEIQRTEQGDSAMYLCASISLDRVSNEQFFGPGTRLTVL.

Many counts were recorded for this clonotype. This chain connects TRBV7-2 to TRBJ1-5; tentatively, D is TRBD1 (6 bases). The CDR3 spans 14 residues. Trimming left V 3 bases short and J 2 bases short, with 8 bases between. CDR1 is SGHTA, CDR2 FQGNSA, per germline. The CDR3 coding sequence is TGTGCCAGCAGCTTGGGGGCGGGCAATCAGCCCCAGCATTTT. It translates to CASSLGAGNQPQHF.

This chain joins TRBV28 and TRBJ2-1, with D maybe TRBD1 (5 bases). V lost 5 bases to trimming and J lost 4 bases, with 9 bases between them. Germline values: CDR1 MDHEN, CDR2 SYDVKM. This CDR3 is built from 13 residues. CDR3 protein: CASSVRQYNEQFF. The CDR3 nucleotides read TGTGCCAGCAGTGTCCGACAGTACAATGAGCAGTTCTTC.